This is a list of T cell receptor beta chains from one sample in a study of control samples from healthy donors and cancer patients. Sequenced by immunoSEQ multiplex PCR; TCRdb stores in-frame clones only, minus some. The table records fewer than 110,000 clones, roughly 89% of them present only once. Sequencing used blood. Source of these receptors: a man aged 25 to 40 in good health. Both conserved end residues are part of each CDR3. A D gene is named only where the DNA matches it firmly. Clone size is stated in some rows and not others, as once, few, many or a class when expanded.

J: TRBJ2-3
D: -
V: TRBV5-4
size: -
CDR3: CASSLDFASTDTQYF
DNA: TGTGCCAGCAGCTTAGACTTCGCTAGCACAGATACGCAGTATTTT

J: TRBJ1-5
D: -
V: TRBV24-1
size: -
CDR3: CASQNGRGQPQHF
DNA: TGTGCCAGTCAAAATGGGAGAGGGCAGCCCCAGCATTTT

J: TRBJ1-4
D: TRBD1
V: TRBV4-3
size: -
CDR3: CASSQAHGTGVEKLFF
DNA: TGCGCCAGCAGCCAAGCTCACGGGACAGGGGTTGAAAAACTGTTTTTT

J: TRBJ1-3
D: -
V: TRBV9
size: once
CDR3: CASSVESETSSGNTIYF
DNA: TGTGCCAGCAGCGTAGAGAGTGAGACAAGCTCTGGAAACACCATATATTTT

J: TRBJ2-3
D: -
V: TRBV30
size: -
CDR3: CAWSWTHRGTDTQYF
DNA: TGTGCCTGGAGTTGGACCCATCGGGGAACAGATACGCAGTATTTT

J: TRBJ2-7
D: TRBD2
V: TRBV28
size: -
CDR3: CASSRGGYYEQYF
DNA: TGTGCCAGCAGCCGGGGGGGGTACTACGAGCAGTACTTC

J: TRBJ2-6
D: TRBD1
V: TRBV19
size: -
CDR3: CASSIVGQGHPSSGANVLTF
DNA: TGTGCCAGTAGTATAGTTGGACAGGGCCACCCGAGCTCTGGGGCCAACGTCCTGACTTTC

J: TRBJ2-1
D: -
V: TRBV20-1
size: -
CDR3: CSASPPGLYNEQFF
DNA: TGCAGTGCTAGTCCTCCAGGGCTCTACAATGAGCAGTTCTTC

J: TRBJ2-7
D: TRBD2
V: TRBV15
size: once
CDR3: CATSLGLADYEQYF
DNA: TGTGCCACCAGCCTGGGGCTAGCGGACTACGAGCAGTACTTC

J: TRBJ2-5
D: TRBD2
V: TRBV6-5
size: few
CDR3: CASSYRPSGSPGTQYF
DNA: TGTGCCAGCAGTTACAGGCCTAGCGGGAGTCCGGGGACCCAGTACTTC

J: TRBJ1-1
D: -
V: TRBV14
size: -
CDR3: CASSQLIGAKAFF
DNA: TGTGCCAGCAGCCAGCTTATCGGAGCGAAAGCTTTCTTT

J: TRBJ1-3
D: -
V: TRBV27
size: -
CDR3: CASSFSSGNTIYF
DNA: TGTGCCAGCAGTTTTAGCTCTGGAAACACCATATATTTT

J: TRBJ2-1
D: -
V: TRBV18
size: -
CDR3: CASSPQGRTTYNEQFF
DNA: TGTGCCAGCTCACCGCAGGGTAGGACAACCTACAATGAGCAGTTCTTC

J: TRBJ1-1
D: TRBD1
V: TRBV19
size: -
CDR3: CASRPEGARTEAFF
DNA: TGTGCCAGTAGGCCCGAGGGGGCCAGAACTGAAGCTTTCTTT

J: TRBJ1-1
D: -
V: TRBV29-1
size: -
CDR3: CSVEESGIRGTEAFF
DNA: TGCAGCGTTGAAGAATCAGGGATCCGGGGCACTGAAGCTTTCTTT

J: TRBJ1-6
D: -
V: TRBV14
size: -
CDR3: CASSQDGKGGLRNSPLHF
DNA: TGTGCCAGCAGCCAAGATGGAAAGGGGGGCTTGAGGAATTCACCCCTCCACTTT

J: TRBJ2-2
D: TRBD1
V: TRBV7-3
size: -
CDR3: CASSANRGSNTGELFF
DNA: TGTGCCAGCAGCGCCAACAGGGGATCGAACACCGGGGAGCTGTTTTTT

J: TRBJ2-1
D: TRBD2
V: TRBV11-2
size: -
CDR3: CASSYVAGGANNEQFF
DNA: TGTGCCAGCAGCTACGTAGCGGGAGGGGCCAACAATGAGCAGTTCTTC

J: TRBJ1-5
D: TRBD1
V: TRBV5-4
size: -
CDR3: CASSLAGTGSHQPQHF
DNA: TGTGCCAGCAGCTTGGCCGGGACAGGGAGCCATCAGCCCCAGCATTTT

J: TRBJ2-1
D: TRBD2
V: TRBV6-1
size: -
CDR3: CASSDTTGAGGPSYEQFF
DNA: TGTGCCAGCAGTGATACTACGGGGGCGGGAGGGCCCTCCTATGAGCAGTTCTTC

J: TRBJ2-5
D: TRBD1
V: TRBV4-1
size: -
CDR3: CASSRPSTGRQETQYF
DNA: TGCGCCAGCAGCCGACCCTCGACAGGGCGCCAAGAGACCCAGTACTTC

J: TRBJ1-2
D: -
V: TRBV6-6
size: -
CDR3: CASSSSTVIHLGYTF
DNA: -

J: TRBJ2-3
D: TRBD2
V: TRBV7-2
size: once
CDR3: CASSLVRKASGRAIDTQYF
DNA: TGTGCCAGCAGCTTAGTTAGAAAGGCTAGCGGGAGGGCCATCGATACGCAGTATTTT

J: TRBJ2-1
D: TRBD1
V: TRBV9
size: few
CDR3: CASSPEGAQTKFF
DNA: TGTGCCAGCAGCCCCGAGGGGGCACAGACCAAGTTCTTC

J: TRBJ1-1
D: -
V: TRBV4-3
size: -
CDR3: CASSQDRQTNTEAFF
DNA: TGCGCCAGCAGCCAAGATAGACAAACAAACACTGAAGCTTTCTTT

J: TRBJ1-1
D: -
V: TRBV4-1
size: -
CDR3: CASSQPGSTEAFF
DNA: TGCGCCAGCAGCCAACCAGGGAGCACTGAAGCTTTCTTT

J: TRBJ2-6
D: -
V: TRBV11-2
size: -
CDR3: CASSFLLQTGANVLTF
DNA: TGTGCCAGCAGCTTCCTCCTTCAGACTGGGGCCAACGTCCTGACTTTC

J: TRBJ2-1
D: -
V: TRBV7-2
size: -
CDR3: CASTSGGSYNEQFF
DNA: TGTGCCAGCACCTCAGGCGGGTCCTACAATGAGCAGTTCTTC

J: TRBJ2-2
D: -
V: TRBV13
size: -
CDR3: CASSSGEVTGELFF
DNA: TGTGCCAGCAGCTCGGGGGAGGTCACCGGGGAGCTGTTTTTT

J: TRBJ1-2
D: TRBD1
V: TRBV5-6
size: -
CDR3: CASSLDRGYGYTF
DNA: TGTGCCAGCAGCTTAGACAGGGGCTATGGCTACACCTTC

J: TRBJ1-2
D: -
V: TRBV24-1
size: few
CDR3: CATSESQGVYYGYTF
DNA: TGTGCCACCAGTGAGTCGCAAGGGGTCTACTATGGCTACACCTTC

J: TRBJ1-4
D: -
V: TRBV18
size: -
CDR3: CASSPGTINEKLFF
DNA: TGTGCCAGCTCACCCGGGACAATTAATGAAAAACTGTTTTTT

J: TRBJ1-1
D: -
V: TRBV12-5
size: once
CDR3: CASGLVRVENTEAFF
DNA: TGTGCTAGTGGTTTGGTAAGGGTTGAGAACACTGAAGCTTTCTTT

J: TRBJ1-1
D: TRBD1
V: TRBV29-1
size: few
CDR3: CSVGQVKGKGSEAFF
DNA: TGCAGCGTGGGACAGGTTAAAGGGAAGGGATCTGAAGCTTTCTTT

J: TRBJ1-1
D: -
V: TRBV11-2
size: -
CDR3: CASSLHVGQNTEAFF
DNA: TGTGCCAGCAGCTTGCACGTTGGACAGAACACTGAAGCTTTCTTT

J: TRBJ1-4
D: -
V: TRBV28
size: -
CDR3: CASGPYRPGEKLFF
DNA: TGTGCCAGCGGACCCTACAGGCCAGGTGAAAAACTGTTTTTT